The 17 T cell receptor beta chains in this list originate from one sample, sequenced in a study of long-term antiretroviral therapy in people with HIV. With survey level as its setting, the immunoSEQ assay was v3.0. Produced via immunoSEQ multiplex PCR; TCRdb's table is partial and in-frame only. This sample has 35,000 to 45,000 clones, with approximately 85% found just once. Sequencing used unsorted PBMCs, obtained 2.2 years after starting antiretroviral therapy. All receptors derive from a man between 18 and 29 years old with HIV.

The chain has TRBV5-1 and TRBJ2-3; the match to TRBD1 covers 9 bases. V lost 8 bases, J lost 2 bases, and 6 bases stayed unmatched. CDR1 is SGHRS, CDR2 YFSETQ, per germline. The CDR3 totals 14 residues. As DNA, the CDR3 is TGCGCCAGTCTCGGGACAGGGACCACAGATACGCAGTATTTT. Protein: CASLGTGTTDTQYF.

The V and J genes are TRBV6-5 and TRBJ1-1, with a possible D match to TRBD1 (6 bases). The CDR3 contains 14 residues. Germline CDR1 is MNHEY and CDR2 is SVGAGI. V shed 2 bases and J shed 1 base, with 8 bases lying between them. The CDR3 loop is CASSYGQRNTEAFF. As DNA, the CDR3 is TGTGCCAGCAGTTACGGACAGCGGAACACTGAAGCTTTCTTT.

This chain uses TRBV5-1 with TRBJ2-5; D is possibly TRBD2 (6 bases). This CDR3 comprises 14 residues. Trimming cost V 7 bases and J 3 bases, with 16 bases left between them. The germline CDR1 and CDR2 sequences are SGHRS and YFSETQ. In DNA, the CDR3 is TGCGCCAGCGCCTTTGTTGGCGGGGAAGAGACCCAGTACTTC. Its protein is CASAFVGGEETQYF.

The chain uses TRBV6-5 and TRBJ1-2, with 9 bases matching TRBD1. V gave up 4 bases and J gave up 6 bases; unmatched junction bases: 12. The CDR3 loop spans 16 amino acids. Germline V gene sequence: CDR1 MNHEY, CDR2 SVGAGI. CDR3 sequence: CASSSNLRDREDGYTF. For the CDR3, the DNA is TGTGCCAGCAGTTCAAACCTCCGGGACAGGGAAGATGGCTACACCTTC.

This rearrangement joins TRBV7-3 to TRBJ2-1; no firm D call. The germline V and J ends were trimmed by 1 base and 6 bases, with 7 bases remaining between them. The germline gives CDR1 SGHTA, CDR2 FQGTGA. The CDR3 runs to 13 residues. CDR3 DNA sequence: TGTGCCAGCAGCTTAATTGGTGCCAATGAGCAGTTCTTC. Its protein is CASSLIGANEQFF. Supplemented by reference TRBV7-3 and TRBJ2-1, the full variable domain reads GAGVSQTPSNKVTEKGKYVELRCDPISGHTALYWYRQSLGQGPEFLIYFQGTGAADDSGLPNDRFFAVRPEGSVSTLKIQRTERGDSAVYLCASSLIGANEQFFGPGTRLTVL.

As concerns this clone: This specimen includes other DNA sequences encoding the same CDR3. This chain connects TRBV15 to TRBJ2-5; 8 bases are a match to TRBD2. CDR1 and CDR2 (germline): LNHNV, YYDKDF (reference sequence). V was clipped by 3 bases and J by 5 bases; unmatched bases: 2. The CDR3 is 13 amino acids. CDR3 sequence reads: CATSRIAGETQYF. CDR3 DNA sequence: TGTGCCACCAGCAGGATAGCGGGGGAGACCCAGTACTTC.

The chain recombines TRBV30 with TRBJ2-5; the match to TRBD2 covers 7 bases. This CDR3 spans 15 amino acids. V gave up 1 base and J gave up 3 bases; unmatched junction bases: 8. Germline CDR1 reads GTSNPN; CDR2 reads SVGIG (reference sequence). The CDR3 region has the DNA TGTGCCTGGAGTGACGGACTAGGAGGGGAAGAGACCCAGTACTTC. Amino acids: CAWSDGLGGEETQYF. The entire variable domain, with the rest obtained from reference TRBV30 and TRBJ2-5, is as follows: SQTIHQWPATLVQPVGSPLSLECTVEGTSNPNLYWYRQAAGRGLQLLFYSVGIGQISSEVPQNLSASRPQDRQFILSSKKLLLSDSGFYLCAWSDGLGGEETQYFGPGTRLLVL.

This clone was detected once. The rearrangement joins TRBV9 to TRBJ2-2, with D perhaps matching TRBD1 (5 bases). Germline V CDR1 and CDR2: SGDLS, YYNGEE. The CDR3 is 16 amino acids. V lost 0 bases to trimming and J lost 6 bases, with 15 bases between them. CDR3 in amino acids: CASSVGKRGGAGELFF. CDR3 bases: TGTGCCAGCAGCGTAGGGAAAAGGGGTGGGGCCGGGGAGCTGTTTTTT.

The genes are TRBV30 and TRBJ1-1; no clear D gene. Germline V gene sequence: CDR1 GTSNPN, CDR2 SVGIG (reference sequence). The CDR3 is 13 amino acids. Trimming took 2 bases from V and 3 from J, leaving 10 bases between them. In nucleotides, the CDR3 is TGTGCCTGGAGTAAAAACGGGGACACTGAAGCTTTCTTT. Amino acids: CAWSKNGDTEAFF. Full variable domain (rest looked up from reference TRBV30 and TRBJ1-1): SQTIHQWPATLVQPVGSPLSLECTVEGTSNPNLYWYRQAAGRGLQLLFYSVGIGQISSEVPQNLSASRPQDRQFILSSKKLLLSDSGFYLCAWSKNGDTEAFFGQGTRLTVV.

The rearrangement uses TRBV6-1 and TRBJ2-7, with D possibly being TRBD2 (7 bases). Trimming left V 5 bases short and J 4 bases short, with 15 bases between. The CDR3 sequence is 14 residues long. CDR1 and CDR2 (germline): MNHNS, SASEGT. This chain's CDR3 is CASSPRGAIYEQYF. DNA for the CDR3: TGTGCCAGCAGTCCCCGGGGGGCAATTTACGAGCAGTACTTC.

The chain employs TRBV19 and TRBJ1-1, with D possibly being TRBD1 (5 bases). Trimming took 9 bases from V and 3 from J, leaving 11 bases between them. Germline V gene data show CDR1 as LNHDA and CDR2 as SQIVND (reference sequence). The CDR3 consists of 12 residues. The CDR3 nucleotides are TGTGCCAGCGCCTTGGGGGACACTGAAGCTTTCTTT. It translates to CASALGDTEAFF.

This clone was detected only once. The chain carries TRBV10-3 and TRBJ1-1; maybe TRBD1 (5 bases). Germline CDR1 is ENHRY and CDR2 is SYGVKD. Trimming cost V 4 bases and J 1 base, with 13 bases left between them. This CDR3 spans 15 amino acids. CDR3 region: CAISGKGQRNTEAFF. The DNA of the CDR3 is TGTGCCATCAGTGGTAAGGGGCAAAGGAACACTGAAGCTTTCTTT.

The genes are TRBV7-2 and TRBJ2-7; TRBD2 matches at 7 bases. CDR1 SGHTA and CDR2 FQGNSA come from the germline V gene. The CDR3 is 16 amino acids. V was clipped by 1 base and J by 3 bases; unmatched bases: 9. Here the CDR3 DNA reads TGTGCCAGCAGCTTAGACTCACGGGGGGAGTACTACGAGCAGTACTTC. Encoded protein: CASSLDSRGEYYEQYF.

The chain is built from TRBV28 and TRBJ1-2; tentative D call: TRBD1 (6 bases). From germline, CDR1 is MDHEN and CDR2 SYDVKM. V was shortened by 5 bases and J by 7 bases, with 11 bases between the two germline ends. The CDR3 length is 12 residues. CDR3 in DNA: TGTGCCAGCAGTCCCAGGGGTCTTGGCTACACCTTC. Translation gives CASSPRGLGYTF.

This sequence joins TRBV7-9 and TRBJ2-7; no reliable D call. Germline V gene sequence: CDR1 SEHNR, CDR2 FQNEAQ (reference sequence). The CDR3 sequence is 13 residues long. Trimming removed 1 base at V and 5 bases at J, with 9 bases between. CDR3 in amino acids: CASSLGRLDEQYF. The CDR3 bases are TGTGCCAGCAGCTTAGGCAGGCTAGACGAGCAGTACTTC.

The chain couples TRBV9 to TRBJ2-3; 10 positions agree with TRBD2. V gave up 2 bases and J gave up 0 bases; unmatched junction bases: 9. Germline V gives CDR1 SGDLS, CDR2 YYNGEE. The CDR3 spans 18 residues. Here the CDR3 reads CASSVGLAGAFSTDTQYF. In DNA form, the CDR3 reads TGTGCCAGCAGCGTGGGTCTAGCGGGGGCCTTTAGCACAGATACGCAGTATTTT.

The V gene is TRBV6-6, the J gene TRBJ1-2, with unresolved D. Germline lookup yields CDR1 MNHNY and CDR2 SVGAGI (reference sequence). The CDR3 is 13 amino acids. The V and J ends lost 4 bases and 2 bases respectively, with 8 bases between them. CDR3 protein: CASSSGRNYGYTF. The CDR3 DNA follows: TGTGCCAGCAGTTCCGGACGGAACTATGGCTACACCTTC.